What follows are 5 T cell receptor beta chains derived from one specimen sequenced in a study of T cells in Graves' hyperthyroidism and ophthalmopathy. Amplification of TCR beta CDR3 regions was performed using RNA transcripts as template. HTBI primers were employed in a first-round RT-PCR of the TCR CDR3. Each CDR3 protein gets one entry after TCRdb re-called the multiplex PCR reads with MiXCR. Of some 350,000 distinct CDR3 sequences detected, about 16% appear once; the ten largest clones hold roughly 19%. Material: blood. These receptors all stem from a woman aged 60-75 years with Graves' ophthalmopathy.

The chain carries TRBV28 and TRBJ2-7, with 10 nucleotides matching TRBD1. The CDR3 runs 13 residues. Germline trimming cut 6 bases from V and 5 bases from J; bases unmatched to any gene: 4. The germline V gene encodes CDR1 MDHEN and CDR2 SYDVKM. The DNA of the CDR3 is TGTGCCAGCAGACGACAGGGGGCCCACGAGCAGTACTTC. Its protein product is CASRRQGAHEQYF.

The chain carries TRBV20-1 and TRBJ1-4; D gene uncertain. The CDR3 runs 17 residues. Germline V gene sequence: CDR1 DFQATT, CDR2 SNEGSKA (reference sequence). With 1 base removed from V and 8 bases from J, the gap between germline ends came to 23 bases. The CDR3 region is CSARASPGRGLTEKLFF. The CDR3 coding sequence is TGCAGTGCTAGAGCCTCCCCGGGCCGCGGACTTACGGAAAAACTGTTTTTT.

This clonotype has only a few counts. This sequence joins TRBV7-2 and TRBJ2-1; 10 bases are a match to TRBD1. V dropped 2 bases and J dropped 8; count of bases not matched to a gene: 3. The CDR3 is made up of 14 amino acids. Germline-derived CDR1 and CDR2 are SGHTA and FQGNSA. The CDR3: CASSLRGQGDEQFF. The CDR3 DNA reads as TGTGCCAGCAGCTTAAGAGGACAGGGGGATGAGCAGTTCTTC.

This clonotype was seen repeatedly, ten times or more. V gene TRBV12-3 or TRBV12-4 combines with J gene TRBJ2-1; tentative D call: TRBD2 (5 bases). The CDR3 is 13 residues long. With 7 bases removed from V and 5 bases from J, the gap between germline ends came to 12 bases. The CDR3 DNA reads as TGTGCCAGCACCGCTACTAGGCACAATGAGCAGTTCTTC. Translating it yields CASTATRHNEQFF.

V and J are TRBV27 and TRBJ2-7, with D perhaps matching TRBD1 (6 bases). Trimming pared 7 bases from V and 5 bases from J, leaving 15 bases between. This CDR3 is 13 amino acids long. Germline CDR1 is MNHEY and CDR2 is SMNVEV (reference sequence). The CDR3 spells CASMGAHRDEQYF. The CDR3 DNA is TGTGCCAGCATGGGGGCCCATAGGGACGAGCAGTACTTC.